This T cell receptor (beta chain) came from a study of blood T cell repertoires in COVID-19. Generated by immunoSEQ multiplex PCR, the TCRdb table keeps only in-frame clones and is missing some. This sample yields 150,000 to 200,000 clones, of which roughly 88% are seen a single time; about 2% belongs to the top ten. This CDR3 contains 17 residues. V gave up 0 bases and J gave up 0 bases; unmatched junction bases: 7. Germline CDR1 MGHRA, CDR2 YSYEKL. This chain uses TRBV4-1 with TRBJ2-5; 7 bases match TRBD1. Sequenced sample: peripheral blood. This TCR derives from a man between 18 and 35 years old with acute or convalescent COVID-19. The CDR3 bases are TGCGCCAGCAGCCAAGATCAAGGGGACAGTTACCAAGAGACCCAGTACTTC. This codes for CASSQDQGDSYQETQYF.